This TCR beta chain was profiled in a study of neoadjuvant anti-PD-1 for oral cavity cancer. Germline CDR1 SEHNR, CDR2 FQNEAQ (reference sequence). The CDR3 has 14 residues. With 5 bases removed from V and 5 bases from J, the gap between germline ends came to 13 bases. Most PBMC samples had approximately 500 ng input DNA in six replicates. TCRdb's copy holds only in-frame clones and misses some; the assay was immunoSEQ multiplex PCR. The sample yields approximately 12,000 clones, 71% seen once. Noted time point: after neoadjuvant nivolumab, at surgical resection. Cohort: HPV-negative, locally advanced oral cavity squamous cell carcinoma patients. No culture or expansion preceded analysis of these blood cells.

The clonotype comes from a person between 40 and 80 years old with oral cavity squamous cell carcinoma. The sample consisted of PBMCs, taken after nivolumab (anti-PD-1) treatment. V usage is TRBV7-9 and J usage is TRBJ2-1, with a weak D call TRBD1 (5 bases). The CDR3 DNA reads as TGTGCCAGCAGCCTCAGGGTTTTGGACAATGAGCAGTTCTTC. It yields the protein CASSLRVLDNEQFF.